The 29 T cell receptor beta chains reported below all come from one sample, sequenced in a study of shared clonotypes between healthy human individuals. Data came from immunoSEQ multiplex PCR; TCRdb stores just in-frame clones and leaves some out. The sample comprises millions of clones, roughly 93% of which are singletons, and around 0.4% rests with the top ten. Source material: naive CD4+ T cells from PBMCs. The subset was: CD45RA+ positively selected. These receptor sequences come from a man younger than 35 in good health. Some clones in this sample may be carry-over from other donors' samples.

The chain uses TRBV6-1 and TRBJ1-2, with D possibly being TRBD1 (6 bases). The CDR3 loop spans 12 amino acids. Trimming stripped 7 bases from V and 6 bases from J, with 12 bases between. Germline assignment: CDR1 MNHNS and CDR2 SASEGT. The CDR3 here is CASIGTGNGYTF. Here the CDR3 DNA reads TGTGCCAGCATAGGCACAGGGAATGGCTACACCTTC.

This clone is a singleton in its sample. The chain has TRBV5-4 and TRBJ2-7; perhaps TRBD2 as D (7 bases). Germline assignment: CDR1 SGHNT and CDR2 YYREEE (reference sequence). V was trimmed by 1 base and J by 5 bases, leaving 19 bases between them. The CDR3 covers 16 residues. This CDR3 is CASSLRGGGIKDEQYF. The CDR3 nucleotides read TGTGCCAGCAGCTTGCGGGGCGGGGGCATTAAAGACGAGCAGTACTTC.

This chain uses TRBV9 with TRBJ2-1; 7 bases align to TRBD2. The germline V gene encodes CDR1 SGDLS and CDR2 YYNGEE. This CDR3 spans 14 amino acids. Unmatched junction bases numbered 7, after V lost 4 bases and J lost 6 bases. CDR3 sequence: CASSPRPGGNEQFF. The DNA of the CDR3 is TGTGCCAGCAGCCCTCGCCCGGGGGGCAATGAGCAGTTCTTC.

This rearrangement joins TRBV9 to TRBJ1-2; D remains unclear. CDR1 and CDR2 from the germline V gene are SGDLS and YYNGEE. The CDR3 covers 13 residues. The V and J ends lost 3 bases and 3 bases respectively, with 9 bases between them. The CDR3 DNA reads TGTGCCAGCAGCGGGGATGAAGACTATGGCTACACCTTC. It specifies CASSGDEDYGYTF.

Notes on this clone: One end of the junction fails to match germline, which may point to a read error. This sequence joins TRBV11-3 and TRBJ2-5; TRBD2 is a possible D gene (6 bases). Germline values: CDR1 SGHNT, CDR2 YENEEA. The CDR3 spans 8 residues. CDR3 in amino acids: CASRGGNF. In nucleotides, the CDR3 is TGTGCCAGCAGGGGCGGGAACTTC.

The chain joins TRBV4-3 to TRBJ2-7, with 7 bases lining up with TRBD1. V was clipped by 3 bases and J by 1 base; unmatched bases: 9. Germline V lookup: CDR1 LGHNA, CDR2 YSLEER. The CDR3 length is 16 residues. As DNA, the CDR3 is TGCGCCAGCAGCCACGGATCCGGGACAGCTTCCTACGAGCAGTACTTC. Encoded protein: CASSHGSGTASYEQYF.

V gene TRBV7-2 combines with J gene TRBJ1-1; D unclear. Germline values: CDR1 SGHTA, CDR2 FQGNSA. V was pared by 4 bases and J by 0 bases, with 9 bases between. The CDR3 has 14 amino acids. CDR3 residues: CASSSERLNTEAFF. CDR3 nucleotides: TGTGCCAGCAGCTCAGAAAGGTTGAACACTGAAGCTTTCTTT.

This chain uses TRBV18 with TRBJ2-5; the D gene is possibly TRBD2 (5 bases). This CDR3 is built from 15 residues. Per germline, CDR1 KGHSH and CDR2 LQKENI. V was clipped by 0 bases and J by 4 bases, with 12 bases between them. This chain's CDR3 is CASSPPGLGVETQYF. DNA of the CDR3: TGTGCCAGCTCACCACCCGGGTTGGGAGTAGAGACCCAGTACTTC.

The CDR3 nucleotides read TGTGCCAGCAGCCCGGGCCGGGACTTCCCCCTCGGGTCCTACAATGAGCAGTTCTTC. It encodes CASSPGRDFPLGSYNEQFF. J is TRBJ2-1 and V is TRBV5-4, with D perhaps TRBD2 (6 bases). V lost 4 bases to trimming and J lost 1 base, with 24 bases between them. The germline V gene has CDR1 SGHNT and CDR2 YYREEE (reference sequence). The CDR3 runs 19 residues.

This chain joins TRBV9 and TRBJ2-7; 7 nucleotides agree with TRBD1. The CDR3 is 15 residues long. After removal of 0 bases from V and 2 bases from J, the junction contained 5 bases not matched to a gene. The germline gives CDR1 SGDLS, CDR2 YYNGEE. CDR3 in amino acids: CASSVAATGTYEQYF. DNA for the CDR3: TGTGCCAGCAGCGTAGCTGCGACAGGGACCTACGAGCAGTACTTC.

This sequence joins TRBV10-3 and TRBJ2-2; TRBD2 matches 8 bases. CDR1 and CDR2 (germline): ENHRY, SYGVKD. The CDR3 consists of 16 residues. V gave up 0 bases and J gave up 4 bases; unmatched junction bases: 4. The CDR3, as DNA: TGTGCCATCAGTGAGTCTAGTCTAGCGGGCACCGGGGAGCTGTTTTTT. Translating it yields CAISESSLAGTGELFF.

V gene TRBV28 combines with J gene TRBJ2-3; 9 bases map to TRBD2. CDR1 and CDR2 from the germline V gene are MDHEN and SYDVKM. Trimming cost V 5 bases and J 2 bases; bases outside gene matches: 11. The CDR3 is 17 amino acids. The CDR3 DNA is TGTGCCAGCAGTCCCGGCGGGGCGGGAGGGCTCACAGATACGCAGTATTTT. Translated, it gives CASSPGGAGGLTDTQYF.

The chain joins TRBV6-5 to TRBJ2-7; maybe TRBD2 (6 bases). Trimming cost V 5 bases and J 2 bases, with 13 bases left between them. Germline V gene sequence: CDR1 MNHEY, CDR2 SVGAGI. The CDR3 sequence is 14 residues long. The CDR3 reads CASSGGTGTYEQYF. In nucleotides, the CDR3 is TGTGCCAGCAGTGGGGGGACCGGGACCTACGAGCAGTACTTC.

This chain connects TRBV5-1 to TRBJ2-3, with a weak D call TRBD2 (5 bases). CDR1 SGHRS and CDR2 YFSETQ come from the germline V gene. V gave up 10 bases and J gave up 5 bases, with 11 bases separating them. The CDR3 consists of 11 residues. CDR3 protein: CACSRVDTQYF. CDR3 DNA sequence: TGCGCCTGTTCGAGGGTAGATACGCAGTATTTT.

The chain uses TRBV7-9 and TRBJ2-6, with 8 bases matching TRBD1. Germline-derived CDR1 and CDR2 are SEHNR and FQNEAQ (reference sequence). The CDR3 runs to 17 residues. V lost 2 bases, J lost 5 bases, and 8 bases stayed unmatched. CDR3 region: CASSLSGRGLRANVLTF. The DNA of the CDR3 is TGTGCCAGCAGCTTATCGGGCAGGGGGCTCCGGGCCAACGTCCTGACTTTC.

The chain joins TRBV10-3 to TRBJ1-1; TRBD1 matches at 8 bases. With 8 bases clipped from V and 7 bases from J, the junction kept 15 bases outside the gene matches. The CDR3 spans 15 residues. The germline V gene encodes CDR1 ENHRY and CDR2 SYGVKD. CDR3 protein: CAIAVGTGGRNEAFF. The CDR3 bases are TGTGCCATCGCGGTGGGGACAGGAGGGAGAAATGAAGCTTTCTTT.

In its sample, this clone was seen once. The CDR3 DNA is TGTGCCAGCAGCGTAGCGGCGAGCGGGACTGAAGCTTTCTTT. Translating gives CASSVAASGTEAFF. V and J are TRBV9 and TRBJ1-1; D not resolved. V was shortened by 0 bases and J by 5 bases, with 11 bases between the two germline ends. The CDR3 runs to 14 residues. Germline V gives CDR1 SGDLS, CDR2 YYNGEE. Full variable domain (rest looked up from reference TRBV9 and TRBJ1-1): DSGVTQTPKHLITATGQRVTLRCSPRSGDLSVYWYQQSLDQGLQFLIQYYNGEERAKGNILERFSAQQFPDLHSELNLSSLELGDSALYFCASSVAASGTEAFFGQGTRLTVV.

The chain joins TRBV5-1 to TRBJ1-1; 8 bases line up with TRBD1. Germline lookup yields CDR1 SGHRS and CDR2 YFSETQ. V shed 1 base, J shed 4 bases, and the junction held 6 bases outside the gene matches. The CDR3 spans 15 residues. The CDR3 bases are TGCGCCAGCAGCTTGTTCGCAGGGGGCGGCACTGAAGCTTTCTTT. Its protein is CASSLFAGGGTEAFF.

Worth noting for this clone: This sample includes further DNA sequences coding for the same CDR3. J is TRBJ2-7 and V is TRBV30, with 7 nucleotides matching TRBD2. Germline assignment: CDR1 GTSNPN and CDR2 SVGIG (reference sequence). The CDR3 contains 14 residues. V gave up 0 bases and J gave up 0 bases; unmatched junction bases: 2. Written as DNA, the CDR3 is TGTGCCTGGAGTGTCGGCGGGAGCTCCTACGAGCAGTACTTC. Its translation is CAWSVGGSSYEQYF. Drawing the rest from reference TRBV30 and TRBJ2-7, the complete variable domain is SQTIHQWPATLVQPVGSPLSLECTVEGTSNPNLYWYRQAAGRGLQLLFYSVGIGQISSEVPQNLSASRPQDRQFILSSKKLLLSDSGFYLCAWSVGGSSYEQYFGPGTRLTVT.

The CDR3 DNA sequence: TGTGCTAGTGGTTTGATGCCCAGGGTAAATCAGCCCCAGCATTTT. Residues: CASGLMPRVNQPQHF. J is TRBJ1-5 and V is TRBV12-5, with a weak D call TRBD1 (5 bases). The length of the CDR3 is 15 residues. Germline CDR1 reads LGHNT; CDR2 reads FRNRAP. Trimming left V 2 bases short and J 4 bases short, with 12 bases between.

This chain uses TRBV9 with TRBJ2-7; no clear D gene. Germline V gives CDR1 SGDLS, CDR2 YYNGEE. Trimming shortened V by 4 bases and J by 6 bases, and 14 bases separated the two germline ends. The CDR3 runs 13 residues. The CDR3 coding sequence is TGTGCCAGCAGCCTCCCTGAGCCCCTCGAGCAGTACTTC. Translating it yields CASSLPEPLEQYF.

The chain combines TRBV9 with TRBJ2-5; TRBD2 aligns across 8 bases. CDR1 is SGDLS and CDR2 is YYNGEE in the germline V gene. CDR3 length: 13 amino acids. The junction had 1 base not matched to a gene; V was cut back by 4 bases and J by 2 bases. CDR3 loop: CASSRLAQETQYF. Here the CDR3 DNA reads TGTGCCAGCAGCCGACTAGCGCAAGAGACCCAGTACTTC.

A remark on this clone: Other DNA sequences in this specimen translate into the identical CDR3. This rearrangement joins TRBV7-2 to TRBJ1-2; TRBD1 aligns across 9 bases. The CDR3 covers 16 residues. The J segment lost 2 bases and the V segment lost 5 bases, leaving 9 bases of the junction unmatched. Germline V gene sequence: CDR1 SGHTA, CDR2 FQGNSA. The CDR3 bases are TGTGCCAGCAGCCTTGTCCCGGGACAGGGAAACTATGGCTACACCTTC. Translating it yields CASSLVPGQGNYGYTF.

The chain combines TRBV21-1 with TRBJ2-7; no DNA check was done on the table's D call, TRBD1. TRBV21-1 is listed as a pseudogene. CDR3 size: 17 residues. The CDR3 nucleotides read TGTGCCAGCAGCAAAGAGAATGAGACAGGGAGCTCCTACGAGCAGTACTTC. Translating gives CASSKENETGSSYEQYF.

This clone has a handful of counts. The chain uses TRBV4-2 and TRBJ1-1, with D hard to call. V shed 7 bases and J shed 1 base, with 16 bases lying between them. CDR1 is LGHNA, CDR2 YNFKEQ, per germline. The CDR3 consists of 15 residues. CDR3 sequence: CASTAATLQNTEAFF. CDR3 sequence (DNA): TGTGCCAGCACGGCGGCGACACTTCAGAACACTGAAGCTTTCTTT.

The chain recombines TRBV5-1 with TRBJ2-5; tentatively, D is TRBD1 or TRBD2 (7 bases each). Between the trimmed V and J ends, which lost 5 bases and 5 bases, there was a span of 19 bases. The CDR3 is 15 amino acids. Germline V lookup: CDR1 SGHRS, CDR2 YFSETQ. CDR3 sequence (DNA): TGCGCCAGCAGTCCTGGGAGGGGGCCCGGCGAGACCCAGTACTTC. Translated: CASSPGRGPGETQYF.

The V and J genes are TRBV11-2 and TRBJ2-4, with D perhaps assigned TRBD1 or TRBD2 (5 bases each). This CDR3 comprises 13 residues. With 4 bases removed from V and 5 bases from J, the gap between germline ends came to 9 bases. Germline V gene sequence: CDR1 SGHAT, CDR2 FQNNGV. The CDR3 spells CASSSGPENIQYF. The DNA of the CDR3 is TGTGCCAGCAGCTCGGGACCCGAAAACATTCAGTACTTC.

This clone was detected once. The chain links TRBV29-1 to TRBJ1-2; D perhaps matches TRBD1 (6 bases). CDR1 and CDR2 from the germline V gene are SQVTM and ANQGSEA. V dropped 2 bases and J dropped 2 bases, with 6 bases sitting between them. CDR3 length: 12 amino acids. The CDR3 nucleotides read TGCAGCGTTGAACAGGGGAACTATGGCTACACCTTC. Encoded protein: CSVEQGNYGYTF.

The chain links TRBV29-1 to TRBJ1-6, with 7 nucleotides matching TRBD1. V lost 4 bases to trimming and J lost 10 bases; unmatched junction nucleotides: 4. Germline loops: CDR1 SQVTM, CDR2 ANQGSEA. CDR3 length equals 12 residues. Here the CDR3 reads CSVGQGGSPLHF. DNA for the CDR3: TGCAGCGTTGGCCAGGGGGGCTCACCCCTCCACTTT.